A single sample gave rise to the 27 T cell receptor beta chains below, sequenced in a study of T cells in Graves' hyperthyroidism and ophthalmopathy. TCR beta CDR3 regions were amplified from RNA transcripts. Using the HTBI primer set, a first-round RT-PCR was run on the TCR CDR3. Each CDR3 protein is one row after TCRdb ran MiXCR on the multiplex PCR reads. Among approximately 200,000 distinct CDR3 sequences listed, around 17% were seen once. The source material was blood. Receptors originate from a man in his forties or fifties with Graves' hyperthyroidism.

This clonotype was observed at least ten times. The CDR3 nucleotides are TGCAGTGCTAGACAGGGCTCCTACGAGCAGTACTTC. Its translation: CSARQGSYEQYF. V gene TRBV20-1 combines with J gene TRBJ2-7; tentative D call: TRBD1 (5 bases). The CDR3 has 12 amino acids. The germline V and J ends were trimmed by 2 bases and 0 bases, with 5 bases remaining between them. Germline CDR1 reads DFQATT; CDR2 reads SNEGSKA (reference sequence).

V gene TRBV29-1 combines with J gene TRBJ2-7; weak D call: TRBD2 (5 bases). Trimming took off 6 bases at V and 4 bases at J, with 13 bases between the two ends. This CDR3 is built from 12 residues. Germline CDR1 and CDR2: SQVTM and ANQGSEA. CDR3 protein: CSVADGDYEQYF. The CDR3 DNA is TGCAGCGTAGCGGACGGAGATTACGAGCAGTACTTC.

This clonotype occurred many times. This rearrangement joins TRBV29-1 to TRBJ2-7, with TRBD2 as a possible D gene (5 bases). The germline V gene has CDR1 SQVTM and CDR2 ANQGSEA. The CDR3 is 14 amino acids. V lost 6 bases to trimming and J lost 1 base, with 16 bases between them. The CDR3 DNA reads TGCAGCGTGAGGCGGGCCAGCTCGTCCTACGAGCAGTACTTC. This sequence encodes CSVRRASSSYEQYF.

This chain connects TRBV7-8 to TRBJ2-2; D not certain. The V gene's germline CDR1 is SGHVS and CDR2 FQNEAQ. This CDR3 contains 15 residues. The ends were cut back, 5 bases at V and 4 bases at J, with 14 bases in the middle. The CDR3 spells CASSPLDSSTGELFF. CDR3 DNA: TGTGCCAGCAGCCCTCTAGACTCCAGCACCGGGGAGCTGTTTTTT.

This clonotype was seen only a few times. This chain links TRBV19 with TRBJ1-5; D not resolved. V lost 10 bases and J lost 5, with 15 bases in between. The CDR3 contains 13 residues. The germline CDR1 and CDR2 sequences are LNHDA and SQIVND (reference sequence). This CDR3 reads CATSPWADQPQHF. The CDR3, as DNA: TGTGCCACCAGTCCGTGGGCGGATCAGCCCCAGCATTTT.

This clonotype was observed many times. The V and J genes are TRBV6-1 and TRBJ2-5; tentative D call: TRBD1 (6 bases). The CDR3 runs to 15 residues. The V end was cut by 7 bases, the J end by 1 base, with 16 bases between. Per germline, CDR1 MNHNS and CDR2 SASEGT. The CDR3: CASNGGNRVQETQYF. CDR3 in DNA: TGTGCCAGCAATGGGGGAAACAGGGTCCAAGAGACCCAGTACTTC.

This clonotype was counted at least ten times. This chain joins TRBV6-2 or TRBV6-3 and TRBJ2-6; TRBD1 is a possible D gene (5 bases). V lost 0 bases to trimming and J lost 0 bases, with 9 bases between them. The CDR3 runs to 17 residues. The germline V gene has CDR1 MNHEY and CDR2 SVGEGT. The CDR3 region is CASSYSWGTSGANVLTF. Here the CDR3 DNA reads TGTGCCAGCAGTTACTCATGGGGCACCTCTGGGGCCAACGTCCTGACTTTC.

This clonotype was seen repeatedly, ten times or more. This chain links TRBV7-2 with TRBJ1-2; tentatively, D is TRBD1 (5 bases). There are 14 residues in the CDR3. Between the trimmed V and J ends, which lost 1 base and 4 bases, there was a span of 10 bases. Germline V gives CDR1 SGHTA, CDR2 FQGNSA. Here the CDR3 reads CASSLGGASYGYTF. The CDR3 bases are TGTGCCAGCAGCTTAGGAGGGGCATCCTATGGCTACACCTTC.

This clonotype has a handful of counts. The chain joins TRBV7-2 to TRBJ1-5, with D perhaps matching TRBD1 (5 bases). Trimming stripped 2 bases from V and 3 bases from J, with 14 bases between. The CDR3 spans 16 residues. Looked up from germline, CDR1 is SGHTA and CDR2 is FQGNSA. This CDR3 is CASSLTPGYNNQPQHF. The DNA of the CDR3 is TGTGCCAGCAGCTTAACGCCAGGGTACAACAATCAGCCCCAGCATTTT.

This clonotype was recorded many times. The chain links TRBV14 to TRBJ2-1, with D perhaps being TRBD1 or TRBD2 (6 bases each). Trimming removed 0 bases at V and 14 bases at J, with 14 bases between. There are 13 residues in the CDR3. Looked up from germline, CDR1 is SGHDN and CDR2 is FVKESK. The CDR3 coding sequence is TGTGCCAGCAGCCAAGATTTAGGGGGGTCAGAGTTCTTC. This codes for CASSQDLGGSEFF. Using reference TRBV14 and TRBJ2-1 for the parts outside the CDR3, the full variable domain is EAGVTQFPSHSVIEKGQTVTLRCDPISGHDNLYWYRRVMGKEIKFLLHFVKESKQDESGMPNNRFLAERTGGTYSTLKVQPAELEDSGVYFCASSQDLGGSEFFGPGTRLTVL.

For this clonotype: One end of the junction does not line up with germline, which may come from a read error. The chain couples TRBV6-6 to TRBJ1-1; D call uncertain. Looked up from germline, CDR1 is MNHNY and CDR2 is SVGAGI (reference sequence). This CDR3 has 13 residues. The CDR3 DNA reads as TGTACCAGCAGTTACTCCGTGAACACTGAAGCTTTCTTT. This sequence encodes CTSSYSVNTEAFF.

A few counts support this clonotype. The junction differs from germline at one of its ends, possibly a read error. The V and J genes are TRBV18 and TRBJ2-7; tentatively, D is TRBD2 (5 bases). The V gene's germline CDR1 is KGHSH and CDR2 LQKENI. This CDR3 spans 12 amino acids. DNA of the CDR3: TGTGTCAGCTCACCCGAGGGCTACGAGCAGTACTTC. This gives the protein CVSSPEGYEQYF. Full variable domain (missing parts from reference TRBV18 and TRBJ2-7): NAGVMQNPRHLVRRRGQEARLRCSPMKGHSHVYWYRQLPEEGLKFMVYLQKENIIDESGMPKERFSAEFPKEGPSILRIQQVVRGDSAAYFCVSSPEGYEQYFGPGTRLTVT.

This clonotype was observed many times. The rearrangement links TRBV7-9 to TRBJ2-5, with no clear D. The germline V gene has CDR1 SEHNR and CDR2 FQNEAQ (reference sequence). Trimming cost V 1 base and J 1 base, with 10 bases left between them. The CDR3 sequence is 15 residues long. CDR3 DNA sequence: TGTGCCAGCAGCTTAGAGATTAGCACCCAAGAGACCCAGTACTTC. Translated: CASSLEISTQETQYF.

This clonotype has at least ten counts. This chain connects TRBV20-1 to TRBJ2-7, with 9 bases fitting TRBD1. The V and J ends lost 0 bases and 1 base, in that order; junction bases with no gene match: 7. The CDR3 is 16 amino acids. CDR1 is DFQATT, CDR2 SNEGSKA, per germline (reference sequence). CDR3 bases: TGCAGTGCTAGAGATTTCAGGACAGGGGCATCCTACGAGCAGTACTTC. Protein sequence: CSARDFRTGASYEQYF.

This clonotype was counted only a few times. The rearrangement joins TRBV5-1 to TRBJ1-5, with D possibly TRBD1 on 5 matching bases. The CDR3 is made up of 13 amino acids. Germline CDR1 and CDR2: SGHRS and YFSETQ. V lost 5 bases to trimming and J lost 1 base, with 7 bases between them. CDR3 amino acids: CASRTASNQPQHF. Here the CDR3 DNA reads TGCGCCAGCAGGACAGCAAGCAATCAGCCCCAGCATTTT.

This clonotype was picked up a small number of times. CDR3 coding DNA: TGTGCCTTTGTGACAGGGACGTGGGGCACTGAAGCTTTCTTT. It translates to CAFVTGTWGTEAFF. This rearrangement joins TRBV30 to TRBJ1-1, with 7 bases that match TRBD1. J gave up 4 bases and V 7 bases, and 12 bases lay outside the gene matches. The germline V gene encodes CDR1 GTSNPN and CDR2 SVGIG (reference sequence). The CDR3 totals 14 residues.

V is TRBV7-2 and J is TRBJ2-3, with TRBD2 as a possible D gene (5 bases). The CDR3 covers 15 residues. Germline CDR1 reads SGHTA; CDR2 reads FQGNSA. V was trimmed by 1 base and J by 5 bases, leaving 13 bases between them. The CDR3 DNA reads TGTGCCAGCAGCTTAGTGGGAGTGTCAGGAGATACGCAGTATTTT. Its protein product is CASSLVGVSGDTQYF.

This rearrangement joins TRBV24-1 to TRBJ2-3; 8 positions agree with TRBD1. This CDR3 is 17 amino acids long. The trim removed 3 bases at V and 6 bases at J, leaving 13 bases unmatched. CDR1 KGHDR and CDR2 SFDVKD come from the germline V gene. CDR3 protein: CATSDNQGAWGWDTQYF. The DNA for the CDR3 is TGTGCCACCAGTGATAATCAGGGGGCGTGGGGCTGGGATACGCAGTATTTT.

This clonotype was found many times. The chain recombines TRBV13 with TRBJ1-1; 7 bases fit TRBD1. This CDR3 spans 13 amino acids. Germline loops: CDR1 PRHDT, CDR2 FYEKMQ (reference sequence). The J segment lost 5 bases and the V segment lost 4 bases, leaving 4 bases of the junction unmatched. The CDR3 region has the DNA TGTGCCAGCAGCTCCGGGACAGTGACTGAAGCTTTCTTT. Encoded protein: CASSSGTVTEAFF. The entire variable domain, with the rest obtained from reference TRBV13 and TRBJ1-1, is as follows: AAGVIQSPRHLIKEKRETATLKCYPIPRHDTVYWYQQGPGQDPQFLISFYEKMQSDKGSIPDRFSAQQFSDYHSELNMSSLELGDSALYFCASSSGTVTEAFFGQGTRLTVV.

This clonotype was detected ten times or more. The chain uses TRBV15 and TRBJ1-1; D ambiguous. The V end lost 2 bases, the J end lost 2 bases, and 6 bases lay between the germline ends. CDR3 length: 13 residues. Germline-derived CDR1 and CDR2 are LNHNV and YYDKDF (reference sequence). CDR3 in amino acids: CATSRQENTEAFF. Here the CDR3 DNA reads TGTGCCACCAGCAGACAGGAAAACACTGAAGCTTTCTTT.

The table lists this clonotype with many counts. The CDR3 DNA sequence: TGTGCCAGCAGCTTGACTAGCGGGGGGGCAGCCAATGAGCAGTTCTTC. It specifies CASSLTSGGAANEQFF. V is TRBV11-3 and J is TRBJ2-1, with TRBD2 identical over 14 bases. The CDR3 spans 16 residues. Losses at the gene ends were 3 bases for V and 6 bases for J; bases not matched to a gene: 4. The germline CDR1 and CDR2 sequences are SGHNT and YENEEA.

The J gene is TRBJ2-1, the V gene TRBV4-1; 7 bases map to TRBD2. Trimming at V came to 4 bases and at J to 2 bases, leaving 11 bases not matched to a gene. Germline assignment: CDR1 MGHRA and CDR2 YSYEKL. The CDR3 runs 17 residues. CDR3 amino acids: CASSRIALADPYNEQFF. The DNA of the CDR3 is TGCGCCAGCAGCCGAATCGCCCTAGCGGATCCCTACAATGAGCAGTTCTTC.

This clonotype has at least ten counts. The CDR3 DNA follows: TGTGCCAGCAGGTCCGGGACAGACCACACTGAAGCTTTCTTT. This sequence encodes CASRSGTDHTEAFF. The V gene is TRBV28, the J gene TRBJ1-1, with 7 bases fitting TRBD1. With 6 bases clipped from V and 3 bases from J, the junction kept 7 bases outside the gene matches. Germline CDR1 reads MDHEN; CDR2 reads SYDVKM. This CDR3 is built from 14 residues.

Only a few counts were recorded for this clonotype. Since a much larger clone is just one base distant, this may be a read error. The genes are TRBV7-9 and TRBJ2-7, with 8 bases aligning to TRBD1. This CDR3 is 15 amino acids long. Per the germline V gene, CDR1 is SEHNR and CDR2 is FQNEAQ (reference sequence). The CDR3 sequence is CASSLEGTGSCEQYF. The CDR3, as DNA: TGTGCCAGCAGCTTAGAGGGGACAGGTTCCTGCGAGCAGTACTTC.

V is TRBV19 and J is TRBJ2-3; TRBD1 matches 8 bases. This CDR3 has 13 amino acids. Germline V gene sequence: CDR1 LNHDA, CDR2 SQIVND (reference sequence). V was clipped by 6 bases and J by 5 bases; unmatched bases: 4. CDR3 in DNA: TGTGCCAGTAGCACACAGGGGGGAGATACGCAGTATTTT. Translation gives CASSTQGGDTQYF.

The chain recombines TRBV29-1 with TRBJ1-2; D is ambiguous. Trimming took 7 bases from V and 1 from J, leaving 13 bases between them. The V gene's germline CDR1 is SQVTM and CDR2 ANQGSEA. CDR3 size: 13 residues. The CDR3 DNA reads TGCAGCGCCAGCAGGACGGATAACTATGGCTACACCTTC. Amino acid sequence: CSASRTDNYGYTF.

The chain uses TRBV28 and TRBJ1-5; the match to TRBD1 covers 7 bases. Trimming cost V 6 bases and J 0 bases; bases outside gene matches: 14. The CDR3 is 18 amino acids. Germline V lookup: CDR1 MDHEN, CDR2 SYDVKM. CDR3 amino acids: CASRRGQTSPYSNQPQHF. Written as DNA, the CDR3 is TGTGCCAGCAGGAGGGGACAGACTTCGCCCTATAGCAATCAGCCCCAGCATTTT.